These T cell receptor beta chains were read from a single sample in a study of blood T cell repertoires in COVID-19. Sequencing used immunoSEQ multiplex PCR; TCRdb keeps in-frame clones, though not all of them. This sample has approximately 190,000 clones; approximately 86% occur once, and the top ten carry about 2%. The sequenced sample consisted of peripheral blood. The receptors derive from a man between 65 and 80 years old with active or convalescent COVID-19. The CDR3 runs from the conserved cysteine through the conserved F or W. The order of the fields is CDR3 protein, CDR3 DNA, J gene, D gene, clone size, V gene. D genes are given only for firm matches. Only part of the rows carry a size: once, few, many, or a class if the clone is expanded.

CDR3aa: CARLRATSYEQYF; CDR3nt: TGTGCCAGATTGCGGGCGACCTCCTACGAGCAGTACTTC; j_gene: TRBJ2-7; d_gene: -; abundance: -; v_gene: TRBV2
CDR3aa: CASSQEAGEGYEQFF; CDR3nt: TGCGCCAGCAGCCAAGAAGCGGGAGAGGGGTATGAGCAGTTCTTC; j_gene: TRBJ2-1; d_gene: TRBD2; abundance: -; v_gene: TRBV4-3
CDR3aa: CAISSGQGIDNEQFF; CDR3nt: TGTGCCATCAGTTCAGGACAGGGGATCGACAATGAGCAGTTCTTC; j_gene: TRBJ2-1; d_gene: TRBD1; abundance: -; v_gene: TRBV10-3
CDR3aa: CASSPIPTGELFF; CDR3nt: TGTGCCAGCTCACCTATCCCCACCGGGGAGCTGTTTTTT; j_gene: TRBJ2-2; d_gene: -; abundance: -; v_gene: TRBV18
CDR3aa: CASSPGTFQETQYF; CDR3nt: TGTGCCAGCAGCCCCGGGACATTCCAAGAGACCCAGTACTTC; j_gene: TRBJ2-5; d_gene: -; abundance: few; v_gene: TRBV28
CDR3aa: CASSRELDREWANYGYTF; CDR3nt: TGTGCCAGCAGCCGAGAGCTGGACAGGGAATGGGCTAACTATGGCTACACCTTC; j_gene: TRBJ1-2; d_gene: TRBD1; abundance: -; v_gene: TRBV7-9
CDR3aa: CASSQTDYSNQPQHF; CDR3nt: TGTGCCAGTAGCCAAACCGACTATAGCAATCAGCCCCAGCATTTT; j_gene: TRBJ1-5; d_gene: -; abundance: -; v_gene: TRBV19
CDR3aa: CASSLAGGNGYTF; CDR3nt: TGTGCCAGCAGCCTTGCAGGGGGAAATGGCTACACCTTC; j_gene: TRBJ1-2; d_gene: TRBD1; abundance: -; v_gene: TRBV28
CDR3aa: CASRSQGQGARGYTF; CDR3nt: TGTGCCAGCAGGTCGCAGGGACAGGGGGCTCGTGGCTACACCTTC; j_gene: TRBJ1-2; d_gene: TRBD1; abundance: once; v_gene: TRBV27
CDR3aa: CASSYVEREWETQYF; CDR3nt: TGTGCCAGCAGTTACGTGGAGCGGGAGTGGGAGACCCAGTACTTC; j_gene: TRBJ2-5; d_gene: TRBD2; abundance: -; v_gene: TRBV6-2/TRBV6-3
CDR3aa: CATRDRDDYEQYF; CDR3nt: TGTGCCACCAGAGACAGGGACGATTACGAGCAGTACTTC; j_gene: TRBJ2-7; d_gene: TRBD1; abundance: -; v_gene: TRBV24-1
CDR3aa: CASSPPSSRGDTQYF; CDR3nt: TGTGCCAGCTCACCACCGAGTTCCCGGGGAGATACGCAGTATTTT; j_gene: TRBJ2-3; d_gene: -; abundance: -; v_gene: TRBV18
CDR3aa: CASSRRLAGGQDTGELFF; CDR3nt: TGTGCCAGCAGCCGACGACTAGCGGGGGGGCAAGACACCGGGGAGCTGTTTTTT; j_gene: TRBJ2-2; d_gene: TRBD2; abundance: -; v_gene: TRBV2
CDR3aa: CASSPTALRGDSGELFF; CDR3nt: TGCGCCAGCAGCCCAACCGCTCTTCGGGGGGATTCCGGGGAGCTGTTTTTT; j_gene: TRBJ2-2; d_gene: TRBD2; abundance: once; v_gene: TRBV4-1
CDR3aa: CASSFHKGFAEAFF; CDR3nt: TGTGCCAGCAGCTTTCACAAGGGGTTCGCTGAAGCTTTCTTT; j_gene: TRBJ1-1; d_gene: -; abundance: -; v_gene: TRBV13
CDR3aa: CASSLSLAGDNEQFF; CDR3nt: TGTGCCAGCAGCTTGTCACTAGCGGGGGACAATGAGCAGTTCTTC; j_gene: TRBJ2-1; d_gene: TRBD2; abundance: -; v_gene: TRBV5-6
CDR3aa: CAISDRGLGYGYTF; CDR3nt: TGTGCCATCAGTGACAGGGGTCTTGGCTATGGCTACACCTTC; j_gene: TRBJ1-2; d_gene: -; abundance: -; v_gene: TRBV10-3